Listed below are T cell receptor beta chains from one sample, sequenced in a study of shared clonotypes between healthy human individuals. Sequenced by immunoSEQ multiplex PCR; TCRdb stores in-frame clones only, minus some. The sample records 2 million to 3 million clones, 80% to 95% being singletons. The sequencing sample was made of naive CD4+ T cells from PBMCs. Source of these receptors: a man younger than 35 in good health. Some clones in this sample may be carry-over from other donors' samples. The CDR3 runs from the conserved cysteine through the conserved F or W. Each record gives: V gene, D gene, J gene, CDR3 protein. The D gene is left open where the match is weak.

TRBV28	-	TRBJ2-1	CASSLDSYNEQFF
TRBV29-1	-	TRBJ2-7	CSADIGAESSYEQYF
TRBV14	TRBD1	TRBJ2-7	CASSQGQVYEQYF
TRBV29-1	TRBD2	TRBJ2-1	CSVEKWASGRNFEQFF
TRBV5-1	-	TRBJ1-2	CASSSRGNYGYTF
TRBV29-1	-	TRBJ2-1	CSVAGRWGGKRNSYNEQFF
TRBV28	-	TRBJ1-5	CASRVQGGNQPQHF
TRBV19	TRBD2	TRBJ2-1	CASREIAGKHNEQFF
TRBV29-1	-	TRBJ1-1	CSVVQSDTEAFF
TRBV7-3	-	TRBJ2-3	CASSPAGTDTQYF